The source of this TCR beta chain is a study of early T cells in non-severe SARS-CoV-2 infection. Study details: Alpha and beta chains were unpaired, from unsorted whole-blood bulk RNA.

Study-wide findings and caveats: VDJdb matching skewed toward anti-spike CD8 responses, missing private and CD4 specificities.

The CDR3 loop spans 17 amino acids. From germline, CDR1 is SGHTA and CDR2 FQGNSA. Trimming cost V 3 bases and J 2 bases, with 18 bases left between them. cDNA molecules, individually, were tagged with unique molecular identifiers. One entry per CDR3 protein results from TCRdb running MiXCR on the 5' RACE reads. Among some 98,000 distinct CDR3 sequences listed, approximately 10% were seen once. This clonotype was seen at least ten times. Antigen: not known. This chain connects TRBV7-2 to TRBJ2-3, with D perhaps TRBD1 or TRBD2 (6 bases each). The clonotype was recovered from an adult who was a healthcare worker with PCR-confirmed SARS-CoV-2 infection or an uninfected control (not recorded which). Sequencing was done on a sample of whole blood. The CDR3 DNA is TGTGCCAGCAGCTTTGGCTCCGGGGGCCGCATCACAGATACGCAGTATTTT. It is translated as CASSFGSGGRITDTQYF.